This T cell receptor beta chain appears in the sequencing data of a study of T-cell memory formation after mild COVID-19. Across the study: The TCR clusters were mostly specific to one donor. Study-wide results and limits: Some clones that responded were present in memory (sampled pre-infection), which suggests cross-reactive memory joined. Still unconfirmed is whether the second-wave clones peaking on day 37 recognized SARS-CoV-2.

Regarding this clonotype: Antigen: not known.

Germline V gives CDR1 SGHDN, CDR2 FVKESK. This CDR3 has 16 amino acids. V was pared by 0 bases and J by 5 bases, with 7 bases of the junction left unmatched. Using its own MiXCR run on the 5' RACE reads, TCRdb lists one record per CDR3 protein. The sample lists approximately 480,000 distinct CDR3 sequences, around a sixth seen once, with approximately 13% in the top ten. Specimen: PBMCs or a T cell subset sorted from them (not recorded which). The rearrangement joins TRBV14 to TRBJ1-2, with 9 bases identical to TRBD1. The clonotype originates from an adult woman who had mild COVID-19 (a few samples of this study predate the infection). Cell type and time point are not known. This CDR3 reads CASSQDLGQGRYGYTF. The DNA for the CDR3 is TGTGCCAGCAGCCAAGATCTGGGACAGGGAAGATATGGCTACACCTTC. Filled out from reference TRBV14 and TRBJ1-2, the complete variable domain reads EAGVTQFPSHSVIEKGQTVTLRCDPISGHDNLYWYRRVMGKEIKFLLHFVKESKQDESGMPNNRFLAERTGGTYSTLKVQPAELEDSGVYFCASSQDLGQGRYGYTFGSGTRLTVV.